The entry that follows covers one TCR beta chain sequence. Method: immunoSEQ multiplex PCR; TCRdb's copy keeps in-frame clones and lacks some. The data contain 45,000 to 65,000 clones, less than 90% of them singletons. These data originate in a study of OX40 agonist ivuxolimab in advanced cancers. CDR1 and CDR2 (germline): SGHRS, YFSETQ. V lost 2 bases and J 2 bases, leaving 11 bases between the germline ends. This CDR3 spans 14 amino acids. This clonotype originated in an adult with an advanced solid tumor such as melanoma, head and neck, liver or kidney cancer. The sample here was CD4+ or CD8+ T cells sorted from blood, taken in a trial of the OX40 agonist ivuxolimab. The chain has TRBV5-1 and TRBJ2-7, with D possibly being TRBD1 (6 bases). The CDR3 protein is CASSFRDTTYEQYF. The CDR3 region has the DNA TGCGCCAGCAGCTTCCGGGACACAACCTACGAGCAGTACTTC.